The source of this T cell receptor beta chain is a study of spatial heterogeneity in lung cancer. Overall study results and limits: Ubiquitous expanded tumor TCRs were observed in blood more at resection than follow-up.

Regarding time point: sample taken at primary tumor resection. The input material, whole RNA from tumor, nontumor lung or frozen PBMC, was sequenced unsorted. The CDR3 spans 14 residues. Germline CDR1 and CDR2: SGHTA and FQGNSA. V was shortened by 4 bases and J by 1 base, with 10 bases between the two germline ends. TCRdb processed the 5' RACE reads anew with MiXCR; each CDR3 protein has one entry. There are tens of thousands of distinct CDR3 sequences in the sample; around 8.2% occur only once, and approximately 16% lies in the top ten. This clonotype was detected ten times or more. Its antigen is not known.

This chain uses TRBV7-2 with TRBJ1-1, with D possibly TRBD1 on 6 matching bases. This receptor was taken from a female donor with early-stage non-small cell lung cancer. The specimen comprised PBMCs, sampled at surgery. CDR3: CASSSQTGNTEAFF. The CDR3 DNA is TGTGCCAGCAGCTCCCAGACAGGGAACACTGAAGCTTTCTTT.